This T cell receptor (beta chain) is drawn from a study of response to subunit inactivated influenza vaccine (dated 2018 in TCRdb). Some background on the complete study: The study used deep quantitative T cell receptor repertoire profiling to track responses to a trivalent subunit inactivated influenza vaccine. Overall study results and their limits: According to the authors, only a limited number of new T cells may be recruited by each seasonal influenza vaccination.

This clonotype was observed a few times. It lacks a known antigen. No base-level quality is on record; no much larger clone is a single base apart. A distance of 10 bases separates the germline ends of V and J, which lose 0 bases and 1 base respectively. The germline V gene (reference sequence) supplies CDR1 LNHNV and CDR2 YYDKDF. Including the terminal cysteine and phenylalanine, the CDR3 comprises 16 residues. Just CDR3 DNA is preserved here, 48 bases in frame from base 1. The library was prepared using RT-PCR. The instrument given in TCRdb is Illumina HiSeq 2500. TCRdb reprocessed the public reads (quality trimming at Q25 with fastp, clone calling with MiXCR) and kept in-frame beta chains. All rows with the same CDR3 protein become a single entry with the most common DNA and genes. For this sample there are roughly 150,000 distinct CDR3 sequences; 9.5% to 13% appear just once. The ten top clones hold around 12% of the sample.

This specimen's time point label, per the study, means: 45 days after influenza vaccine administration. This TCR came from a man in his fifties or sixties who received an inactivated influenza vaccine. Donor details come from another sample of the same person, matched by shared clones. This specimen consisted of non-naive T cells sorted from PBMCs, obtained about 40 days after vaccination. The cell subset or site label, as the study defines it: memory T cell fraction. The sequence links TRBV15 to TRBJ1-5; the D gene is perhaps TRBD1, from 6 matching bases. Here the CDR3 is given as CATSREGQGSNQPQHF. The DNA sequence is given as TGTGCCACCAGCAGAGAGGGCCAGGGGAGCAATCAGCCCCAGCATTTT.